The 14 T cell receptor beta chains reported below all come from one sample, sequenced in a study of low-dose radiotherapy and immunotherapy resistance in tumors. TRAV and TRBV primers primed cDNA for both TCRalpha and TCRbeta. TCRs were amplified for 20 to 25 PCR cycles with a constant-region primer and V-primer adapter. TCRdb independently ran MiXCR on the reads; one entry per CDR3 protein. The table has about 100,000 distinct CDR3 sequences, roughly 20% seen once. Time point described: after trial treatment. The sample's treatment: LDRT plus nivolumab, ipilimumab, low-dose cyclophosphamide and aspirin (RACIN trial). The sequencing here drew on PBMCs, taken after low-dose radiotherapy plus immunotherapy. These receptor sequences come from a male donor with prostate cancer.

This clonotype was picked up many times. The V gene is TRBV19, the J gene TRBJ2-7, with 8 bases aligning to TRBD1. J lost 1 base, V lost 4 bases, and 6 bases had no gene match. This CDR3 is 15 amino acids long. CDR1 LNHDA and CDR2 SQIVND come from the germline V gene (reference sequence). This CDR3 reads CASSNGDRLSYEQYF. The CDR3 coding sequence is TGTGCCAGTAGTAACGGGGACAGGCTATCCTACGAGCAGTACTTC.

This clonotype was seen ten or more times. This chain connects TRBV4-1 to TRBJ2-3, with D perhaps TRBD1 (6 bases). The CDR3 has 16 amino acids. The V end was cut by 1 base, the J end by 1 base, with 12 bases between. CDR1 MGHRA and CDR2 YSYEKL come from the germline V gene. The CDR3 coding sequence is TGCGCCAGCAGCCAAGGAAAGGGGGACGGCACAGATACGCAGTATTTT. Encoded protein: CASSQGKGDGTDTQYF.

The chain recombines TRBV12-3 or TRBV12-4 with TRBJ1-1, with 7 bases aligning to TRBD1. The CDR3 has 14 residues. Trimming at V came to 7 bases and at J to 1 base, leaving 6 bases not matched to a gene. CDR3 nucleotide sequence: TGTGCCAGCACCGGGACAGTTACGAACACTGAAGCTTTCTTT. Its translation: CASTGTVTNTEAFF.

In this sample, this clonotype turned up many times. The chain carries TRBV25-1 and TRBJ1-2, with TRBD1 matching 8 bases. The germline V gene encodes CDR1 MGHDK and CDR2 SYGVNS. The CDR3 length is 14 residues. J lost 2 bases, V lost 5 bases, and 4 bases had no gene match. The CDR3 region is CASSLRGLNYGYTF. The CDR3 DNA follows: TGTGCCAGCAGTCTCAGGGGGCTCAACTATGGCTACACCTTC.

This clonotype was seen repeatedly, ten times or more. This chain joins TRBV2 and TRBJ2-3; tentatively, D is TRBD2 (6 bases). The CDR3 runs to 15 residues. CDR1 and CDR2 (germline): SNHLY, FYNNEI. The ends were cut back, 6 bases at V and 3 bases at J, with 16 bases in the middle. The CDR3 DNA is TGTGCCAGCAGCGGGACTCGGGCGGGGACAGATACGCAGTATTTT. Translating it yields CASSGTRAGTDTQYF. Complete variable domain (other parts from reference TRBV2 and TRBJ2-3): EPEVTQTPSHQVTQMGQEVILRCVPISNHLYFYWYRQILGQKVEFLVSFYNNEISEKSEIFDDQFSVERPDGSNFTLKIRSTKLEDSAMYFCASSGTRAGTDTQYFGPGTRLTVL.

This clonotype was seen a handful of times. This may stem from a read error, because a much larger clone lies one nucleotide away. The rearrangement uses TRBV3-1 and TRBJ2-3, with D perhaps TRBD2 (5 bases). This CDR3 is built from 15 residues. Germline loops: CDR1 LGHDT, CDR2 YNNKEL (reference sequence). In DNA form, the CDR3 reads TGTGCCAGCGGCCAAGGGAGTGGGTTCACAGATACGCAGTATTTT. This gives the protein CASGQGSGFTDTQYF.

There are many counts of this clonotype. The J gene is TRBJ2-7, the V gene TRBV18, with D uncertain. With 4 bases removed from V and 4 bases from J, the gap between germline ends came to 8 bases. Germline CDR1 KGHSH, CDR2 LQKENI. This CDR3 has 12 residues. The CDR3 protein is CASSQDNYEQYF. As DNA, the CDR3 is TGTGCCAGCTCACAAGACAATTACGAGCAGTACTTC.

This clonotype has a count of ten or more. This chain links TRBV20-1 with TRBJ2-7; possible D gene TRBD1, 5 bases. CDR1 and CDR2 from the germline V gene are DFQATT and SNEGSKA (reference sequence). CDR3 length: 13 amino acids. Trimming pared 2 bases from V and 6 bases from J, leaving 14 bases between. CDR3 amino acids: CSARPSGKGEQYF. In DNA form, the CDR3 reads TGCAGTGCTAGACCATCAGGGAAGGGCGAGCAGTACTTC.

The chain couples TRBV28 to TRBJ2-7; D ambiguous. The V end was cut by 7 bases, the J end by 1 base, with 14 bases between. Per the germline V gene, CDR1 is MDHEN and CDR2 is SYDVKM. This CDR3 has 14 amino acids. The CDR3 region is CASIAGWGSYEQYF. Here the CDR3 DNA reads TGTGCCAGCATCGCCGGGTGGGGATCCTACGAGCAGTACTTC.

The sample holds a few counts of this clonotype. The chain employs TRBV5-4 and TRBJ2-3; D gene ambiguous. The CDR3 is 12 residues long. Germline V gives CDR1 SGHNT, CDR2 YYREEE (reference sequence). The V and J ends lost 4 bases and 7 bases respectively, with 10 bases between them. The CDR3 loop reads CASSLGSNTQYF. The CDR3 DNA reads TGTGCCAGCAGCCTTGGCTCCAATACGCAGTATTTT.

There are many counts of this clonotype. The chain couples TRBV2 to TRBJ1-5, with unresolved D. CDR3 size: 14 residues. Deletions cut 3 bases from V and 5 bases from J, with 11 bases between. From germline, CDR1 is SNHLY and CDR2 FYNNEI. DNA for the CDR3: TGTGCCAGCAGTGAGAGAACAAGGGATCAGCCCCAGCATTTT. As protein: CASSERTRDQPQHF.

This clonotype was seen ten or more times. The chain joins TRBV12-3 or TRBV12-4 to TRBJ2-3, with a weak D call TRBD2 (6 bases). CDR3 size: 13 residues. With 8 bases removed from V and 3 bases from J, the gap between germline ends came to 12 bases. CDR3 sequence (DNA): TGTGCCAGCGAGGAGGGACGGACAGATACGCAGTATTTT. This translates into CASEEGRTDTQYF.

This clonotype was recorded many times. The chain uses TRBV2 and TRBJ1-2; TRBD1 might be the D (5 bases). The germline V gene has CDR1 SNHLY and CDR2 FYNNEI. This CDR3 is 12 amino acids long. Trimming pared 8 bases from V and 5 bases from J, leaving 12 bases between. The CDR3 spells CASGAGRYGYTF. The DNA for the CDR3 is TGTGCCAGCGGGGCCGGGAGGTATGGCTACACCTTC. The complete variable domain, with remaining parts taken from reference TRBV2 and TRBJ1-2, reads EPEVTQTPSHQVTQMGQEVILRCVPISNHLYFYWYRQILGQKVEFLVSFYNNEISEKSEIFDDQFSVERPDGSNFTLKIRSTKLEDSAMYFCASGAGRYGYTFGSGTRLTVV.

Written as DNA, the CDR3 is TGTGCCAGCTGGGCTAGCCCAGCTTACAATGAGCAGTTCTTC. Protein product: CASWASPAYNEQFF. The genes are TRBV27 and TRBJ2-1; possible D gene TRBD2, 5 bases. Trimming cost V 8 bases and J 4 bases, with 15 bases left between them. The CDR3 has 14 amino acids. Looked up from germline, CDR1 is MNHEY and CDR2 is SMNVEV (reference sequence).